This paragraph covers one TCR beta chain sequence. This sample stems from a study of blood T cell repertoires in COVID-19. The CDR3 extends over 13 amino acids. V dropped 4 bases and J dropped 8 bases, with 12 bases sitting between them. Sequencing used immunoSEQ multiplex PCR; TCRdb keeps in-frame clones, though not all of them. The data hold around 240,000 clones, with around 80% observed a single time. The chain has TRBV12-3 or TRBV12-4 and TRBJ2-1; weak D call: TRBD1 (6 bases). The sequenced sample was peripheral blood. The sequence was obtained from a woman in her forties who had recovered from COVID-19. The chain's CDR3 is CASSSGVYHEQFF. The CDR3 bases are TGTGCCAGCAGTTCAGGGGTGTACCATGAGCAGTTCTTC.